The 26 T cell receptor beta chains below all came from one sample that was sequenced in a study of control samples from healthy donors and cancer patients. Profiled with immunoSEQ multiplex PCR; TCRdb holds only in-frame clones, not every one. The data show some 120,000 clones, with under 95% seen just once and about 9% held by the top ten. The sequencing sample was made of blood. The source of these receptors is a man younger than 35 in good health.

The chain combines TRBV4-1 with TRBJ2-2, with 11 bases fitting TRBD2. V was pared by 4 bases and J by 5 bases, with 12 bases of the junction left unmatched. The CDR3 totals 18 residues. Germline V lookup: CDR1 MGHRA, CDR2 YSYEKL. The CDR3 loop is CASSPRGASGGWTGELFF. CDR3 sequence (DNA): TGCGCCAGCAGCCCACGTGGCGCTAGCGGGGGGTGGACCGGGGAGCTGTTTTTT.

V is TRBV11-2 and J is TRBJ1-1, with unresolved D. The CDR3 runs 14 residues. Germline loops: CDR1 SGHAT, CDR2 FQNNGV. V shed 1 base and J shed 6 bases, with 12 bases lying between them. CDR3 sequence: CASSLGARRPEAFF. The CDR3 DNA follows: TGTGCCAGCAGCTTAGGCGCCCGACGGCCTGAAGCTTTCTTT.

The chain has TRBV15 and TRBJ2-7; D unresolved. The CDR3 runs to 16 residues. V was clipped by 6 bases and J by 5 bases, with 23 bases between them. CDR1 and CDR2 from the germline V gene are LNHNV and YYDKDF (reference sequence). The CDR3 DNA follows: TGTGCCACCAGTACGACCAGACTGGTCTGGTTGGACGAGCAGTACTTC. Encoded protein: CATSTTRLVWLDEQYF.

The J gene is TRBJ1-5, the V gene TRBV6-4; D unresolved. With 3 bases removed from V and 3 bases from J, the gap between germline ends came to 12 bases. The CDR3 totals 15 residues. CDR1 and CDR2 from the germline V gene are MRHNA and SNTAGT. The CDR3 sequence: CASSEPARDNQPQHF. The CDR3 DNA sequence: TGTGCCAGCAGTGAGCCTGCCCGGGACAATCAGCCCCAGCATTTT.

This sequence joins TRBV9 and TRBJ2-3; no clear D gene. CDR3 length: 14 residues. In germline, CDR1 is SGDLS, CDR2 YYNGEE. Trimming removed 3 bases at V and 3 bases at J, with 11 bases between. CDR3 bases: TGTGCCAGCAGCGCCGGCGGATTAACAGATACGCAGTATTTT. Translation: CASSAGGLTDTQYF.

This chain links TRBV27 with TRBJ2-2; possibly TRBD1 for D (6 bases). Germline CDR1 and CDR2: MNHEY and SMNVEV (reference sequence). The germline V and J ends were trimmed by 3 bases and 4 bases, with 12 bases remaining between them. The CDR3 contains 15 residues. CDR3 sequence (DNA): TGTGCCAGCAGTTTCTGGCAGGGGAGCACCGGGGAGCTGTTTTTT. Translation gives CASSFWQGSTGELFF.

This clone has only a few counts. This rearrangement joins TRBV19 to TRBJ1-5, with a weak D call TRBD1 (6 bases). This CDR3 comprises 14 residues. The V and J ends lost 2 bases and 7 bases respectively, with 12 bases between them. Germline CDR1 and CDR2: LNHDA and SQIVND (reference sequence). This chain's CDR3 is CASSIRIQGQPQHF. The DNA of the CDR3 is TGTGCCAGTAGTATAAGGATACAGGGACAGCCCCAGCATTTT. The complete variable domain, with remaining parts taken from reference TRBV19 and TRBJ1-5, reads DGGITQSPKYLFRKEGQNVTLSCEQNLNHDAMYWYRQDPGQGLRLIYYSQIVNDFQKGDIAEGYSVSREKKESFPLTVTSAQKNPTAFYLCASSIRIQGQPQHFGDGTRLSIL.

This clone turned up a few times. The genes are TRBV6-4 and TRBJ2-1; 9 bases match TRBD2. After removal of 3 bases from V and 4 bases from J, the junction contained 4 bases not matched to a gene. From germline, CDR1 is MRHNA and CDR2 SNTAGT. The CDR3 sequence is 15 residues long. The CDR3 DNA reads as TGTGCCAGCAGTGATGCGGGGGGGGATTACAATGAGCAGTTCTTC. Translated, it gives CASSDAGGDYNEQFF.

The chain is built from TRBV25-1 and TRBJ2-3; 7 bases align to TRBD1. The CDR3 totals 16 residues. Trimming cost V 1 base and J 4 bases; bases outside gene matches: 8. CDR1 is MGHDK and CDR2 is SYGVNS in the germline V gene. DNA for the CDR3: TGTGCCAGCAGTGAATGGAAGGCAGGGGGTTCAGATACGCAGTATTTT. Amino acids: CASSEWKAGGSDTQYF.

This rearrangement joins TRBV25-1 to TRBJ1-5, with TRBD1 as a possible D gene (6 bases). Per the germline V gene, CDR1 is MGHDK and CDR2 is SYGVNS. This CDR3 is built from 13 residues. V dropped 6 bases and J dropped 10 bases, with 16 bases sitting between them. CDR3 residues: CASSRQESGPQHF. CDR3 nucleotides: TGTGCCAGCAGCAGACAGGAGAGTGGACCCCAGCATTTT.

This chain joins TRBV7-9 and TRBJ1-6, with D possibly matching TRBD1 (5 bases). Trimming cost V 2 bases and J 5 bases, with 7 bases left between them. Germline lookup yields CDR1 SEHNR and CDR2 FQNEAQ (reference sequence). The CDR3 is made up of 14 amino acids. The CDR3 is CASSLIGDNSPLHF. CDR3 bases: TGTGCCAGCAGCTTAATAGGGGATAATTCACCCCTCCACTTT.

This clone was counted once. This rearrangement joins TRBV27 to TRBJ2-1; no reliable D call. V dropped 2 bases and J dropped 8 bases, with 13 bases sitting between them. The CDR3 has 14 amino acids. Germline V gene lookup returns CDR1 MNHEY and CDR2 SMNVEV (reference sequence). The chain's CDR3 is CASSLRSISDEQFF. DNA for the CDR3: TGTGCCAGCAGTTTAAGGTCCATAAGTGATGAGCAGTTCTTC.

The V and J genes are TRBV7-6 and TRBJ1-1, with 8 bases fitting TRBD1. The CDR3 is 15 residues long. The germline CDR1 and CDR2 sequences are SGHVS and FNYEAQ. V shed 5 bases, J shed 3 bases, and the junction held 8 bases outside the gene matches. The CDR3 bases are TGTGCCAGCAGCACAGACCCGGGACAGGACACTGAAGCTTTCTTT. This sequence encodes CASSTDPGQDTEAFF.

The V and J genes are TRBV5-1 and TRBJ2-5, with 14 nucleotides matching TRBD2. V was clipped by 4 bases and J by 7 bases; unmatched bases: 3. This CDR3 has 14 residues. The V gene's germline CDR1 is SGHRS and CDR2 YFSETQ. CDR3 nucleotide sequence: TGCGCCAGCAGCGTCGGACTAGCGGGAGGGACCCAGTACTTC. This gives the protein CASSVGLAGGTQYF.

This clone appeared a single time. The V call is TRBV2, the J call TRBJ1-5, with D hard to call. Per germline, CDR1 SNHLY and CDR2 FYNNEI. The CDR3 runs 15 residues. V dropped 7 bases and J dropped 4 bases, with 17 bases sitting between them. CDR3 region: CASKPRTTLNQPQHF. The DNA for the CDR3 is TGTGCCAGCAAGCCCCGGACGACCCTTAATCAGCCCCAGCATTTT.

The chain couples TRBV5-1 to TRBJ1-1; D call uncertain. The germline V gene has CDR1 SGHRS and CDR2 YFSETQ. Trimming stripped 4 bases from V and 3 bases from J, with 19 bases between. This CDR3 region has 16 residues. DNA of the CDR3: TGCGCCAGCAGCCCGCAGCGTGGACTTCTAGACACTGAAGCTTTCTTT. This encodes CASSPQRGLLDTEAFF.

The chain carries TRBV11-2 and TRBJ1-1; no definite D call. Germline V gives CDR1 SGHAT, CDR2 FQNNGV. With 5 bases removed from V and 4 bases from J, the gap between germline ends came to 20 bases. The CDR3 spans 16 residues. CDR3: CASSPHRSADGTEAFF. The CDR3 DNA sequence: TGTGCCAGCAGCCCACATCGGTCAGCGGATGGCACTGAAGCTTTCTTT. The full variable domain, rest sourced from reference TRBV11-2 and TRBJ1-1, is EAGVAQSPRYKIIEKRQSVAFWCNPISGHATLYWYQQILGQGPKLLIQFQNNGVVDDSQLPKDRFSAERLKGVDSTLKIQPAKLEDSAVYLCASSPHRSADGTEAFFGQGTRLTVV.

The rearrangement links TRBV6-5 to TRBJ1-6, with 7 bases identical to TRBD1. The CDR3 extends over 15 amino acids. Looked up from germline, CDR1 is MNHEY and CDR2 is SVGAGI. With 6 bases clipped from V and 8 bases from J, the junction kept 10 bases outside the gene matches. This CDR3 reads CASSRDSGGYSPLHF. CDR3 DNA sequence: TGTGCCAGCAGCCGGGACAGTGGCGGATATTCACCCCTCCACTTT.

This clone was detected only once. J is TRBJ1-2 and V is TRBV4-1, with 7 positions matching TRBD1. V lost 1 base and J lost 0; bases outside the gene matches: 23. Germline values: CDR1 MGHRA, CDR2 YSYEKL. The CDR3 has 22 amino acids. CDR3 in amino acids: CASSQGVWETGRLSPSNYGYTF. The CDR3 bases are TGCGCCAGCAGCCAAGGGGTGTGGGAGACAGGGAGATTATCCCCCTCTAACTATGGCTACACCTTC.

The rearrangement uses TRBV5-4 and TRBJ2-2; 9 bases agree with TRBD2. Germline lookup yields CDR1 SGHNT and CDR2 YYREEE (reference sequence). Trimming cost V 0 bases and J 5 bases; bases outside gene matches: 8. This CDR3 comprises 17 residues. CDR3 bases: TGTGCCAGCAGCTTGGGTCCGCTAGCGGGGAGGACCGGGGAGCTGTTTTTT. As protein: CASSLGPLAGRTGELFF.

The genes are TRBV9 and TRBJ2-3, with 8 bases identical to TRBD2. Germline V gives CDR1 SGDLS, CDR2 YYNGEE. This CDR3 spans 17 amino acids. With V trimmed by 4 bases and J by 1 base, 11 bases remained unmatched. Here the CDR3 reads CASSLPAQAGGTDTQYF. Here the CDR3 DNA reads TGTGCCAGCAGCCTACCTGCCCAAGCGGGGGGCACAGATACGCAGTATTTT.

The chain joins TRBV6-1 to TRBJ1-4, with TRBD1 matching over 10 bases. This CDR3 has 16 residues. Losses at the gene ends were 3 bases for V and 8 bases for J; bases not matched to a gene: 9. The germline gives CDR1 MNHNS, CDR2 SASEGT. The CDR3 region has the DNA TGTGCCAGCAGTGAGTCCTTCGGGACAGGGGCCGAAAAACTGTTTTTT. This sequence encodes CASSESFGTGAEKLFF.

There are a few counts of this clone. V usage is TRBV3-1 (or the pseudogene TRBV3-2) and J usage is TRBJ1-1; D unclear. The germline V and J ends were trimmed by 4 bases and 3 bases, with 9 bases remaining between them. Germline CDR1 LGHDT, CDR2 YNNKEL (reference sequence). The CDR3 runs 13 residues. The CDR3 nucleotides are TGTGCCAGCAGCCGAGGGCCCTACACTGAAGCTTTCTTT. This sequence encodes CASSRGPYTEAFF.

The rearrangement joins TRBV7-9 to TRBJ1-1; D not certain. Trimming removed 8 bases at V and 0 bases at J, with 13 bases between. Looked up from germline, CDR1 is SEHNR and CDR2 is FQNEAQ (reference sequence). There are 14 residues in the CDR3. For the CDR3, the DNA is TGTGCCAGCGACGGGCCCTCTTTGAACACTGAAGCTTTCTTT. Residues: CASDGPSLNTEAFF.

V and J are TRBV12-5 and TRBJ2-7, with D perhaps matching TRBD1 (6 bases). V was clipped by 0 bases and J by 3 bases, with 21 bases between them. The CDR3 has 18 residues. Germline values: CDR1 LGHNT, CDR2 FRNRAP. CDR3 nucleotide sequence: TGTGCTAGTGGTTTGGTTGCCCCCGAGCAACAGGGAGACTACGAGCAGTACTTC. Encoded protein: CASGLVAPEQQGDYEQYF.

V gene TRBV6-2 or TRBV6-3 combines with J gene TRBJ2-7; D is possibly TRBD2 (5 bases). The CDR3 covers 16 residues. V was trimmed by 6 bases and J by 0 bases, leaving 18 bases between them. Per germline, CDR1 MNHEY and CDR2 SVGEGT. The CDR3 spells CASSRGRPPDSYEQYF. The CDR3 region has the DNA TGTGCCAGCAGCCGCGGGCGTCCACCTGACTCCTACGAGCAGTACTTC.